Reported below is one T cell receptor (beta chain). What it binds is not known. The donors, nominally healthy at sampling, likely had unrecorded immune exposures. This sample is drawn from a study of cytomegalovirus exposure and HLA in healthy donors. V was clipped by 7 bases and J by 4 bases; unmatched bases: 8. CDR1 is SEHNR and CDR2 is FQNEAQ in the germline V gene (reference sequence). The CDR3 spans 15 residues. The study ran its PCR with 60 Vbeta and 13 Jbeta primers. This table comes from immunoSEQ multiplex PCR, and its TCRdb copy is limited to in-frame clones, with some not included. The sample carries 200,000 to 250,000 clones, over 70% recorded once. General study points: Indistinguishability led to the exclusion of some V segments, TRBV6-2 and TRBV6-3 included. An analysis was carried out at a later point. It showed that HLA-associated TCR beta chains were more clonally expanded than equally common non-associated chains. For most TCR beta V segments, an earlier analysis put the productive rate at about 87% or about 30% of the time.

Sequenced sample: PBMCs. The genes are TRBV7-9 and TRBJ1-2; the match to TRBD1 covers 11 bases. This clonotype was sampled from an older woman in good health and CMV-seropositive. CDR3 DNA sequence: TGTGCCAGCACGAAGGGACAGGGGGAGACCTATGGCTACACCTTC. As protein: CASTKGQGETYGYTF. The full variable domain, rest sourced from reference TRBV7-9 and TRBJ1-2, is DTGVSQNPRHKITKRGQNVTFRCDPISEHNRLYWYRQTLGQGPEFLTYFQNEAQLEKSRLLSDRFSAERPKGSFSTLEIQRTEQGDSAMYLCASTKGQGETYGYTFGSGTRLTVV.